This paragraph covers one TCR beta chain sequence. The target of this receptor is not known. Base quality data are lacking; no much larger clone is found one base away. This specimen belongs to a study of cytomegalovirus exposure and HLA in healthy donors (dated by TCRdb to about 2017). Broadly, across the study: In an earlier analysis of 587 of the donors, approximately 300 Gb of sequence data and about 110 million unique TCR beta sequences from about 179 million T cells were reported. Roughly five DR-DQ haplotypes were treated as single units for association and clustering because of strong linkage in the cohort. The study was designed to test whether signatures of past pathogen exposure could be identified by cataloging public T cell receptors. Rather than using new phenotypic data, the later analysis identified candidate immune exposures from TCR beta sequences and from how often those sequences occurred across donors. The genetic ancestry cluster associated with self-reported Caucasian donors included over 80% of the roughly 400 genotyped donors. An early release covering 550 to 650 HLA-typed donors comprised approximately 300 gigabases of sequencing data and roughly 85 million unique TCR sequences. On average, roughly 200,000 unique TCR beta nucleotide sequences were sequenced per donor among 398 genotyped donors of the cohort, with 15% to 20% of those sequences being non-productive. Donor age, sex, ethnicity and CMV serostatus were collected together with the repertoire data. Typing coverage differed by locus: A, B, C, DRB1 and DQB1 were typed in roughly 620-630 donors, DQA1 in 500 to 550, DPA1 in 600 to 610, and DPB1 in 400 to 490. A later genetic analysis took genome-wide SNP genotypes for about 55% of the roughly 700 donors and used that subset as a discovery cohort. Using immunosequencing, the study profiled T cell repertoires from 640 or so subjects and related those repertoires to cytomegalovirus serostatus. In an earlier analysis of roughly 600 of the donors, high-throughput TCR beta sequencing was used to judge whether each TCR beta V gene segment behaved as functional or pseudogenic. Every repertoire in the discovery cohort had been generated on one and the same sequencing platform. Besides the first cohort of hundreds of subjects, a separate validation cohort made up of roughly 130 different subjects was used. A later analysis re-analyzed previously published TCR beta repertoires from 600 to 850 donors and added high-resolution HLA genotyping to study TCR occurrence patterns. HLA typing included class I and class II loci at four-digit resolution. The study combined high-throughput TCR immunosequencing, statistical association of individual TCRs with disease status, and machine learning to predict cytomegalovirus infection status. Paper-wide results and their limitations: The authors suggested that the approach could potentially be generalized to other disease states and immunological phenotypes. An association between a missense DCLRE1C variant and V-gene and J-gene trimming of TCR beta chains was found in a later genetic analysis and replicated in an independent cohort. Only TCR beta chains were sequenced in this cohort, and the absence of alpha or paired-chain data limited detectable features. Linkage disequilibrium might explain the correlated functional status among segregating V segments, but an unknown experimental factor could not be excluded. A later analysis found that most CMV-associated TCR beta chains appeared HLA-restricted, with HLA associations seemingly driven largely by CMV exposure. A later analysis found that HLA-associated TCR beta chains were more clonally expanded and had lower generation probabilities than equally common non-associated chains. Because HLA typing was unavailable for some donors at each locus, only the typed subset was used in association tests. When HLA alleles, especially DR and DQ, strongly co-occurred, attributing TCR associations to individual alleles was difficult. About 17 rarely observed V segments, including chromosome 9 orphons, were excluded from the earlier analysis of a few hundred of the donors because counts were too low. A further reported finding was that TCR beta sequences accurately predicted the HLA-A and HLA-B alleles for most subjects in the first cohort. A later analysis found that TCR association rates varied across HLA loci, with DRB1 alleles showing the most associated TCRs and HLA-C alleles the fewest. An earlier analysis of some 590 of the donors showed that most TCR beta V segments appeared in productive rearrangements either about 87% or about 30% of the time, which broadly matched IMGT annotations. A later analysis reported that several top co-occurrence clusters appeared linked to parvovirus B19, influenza, CMV and Epstein-Barr virus. Most TCR sequences were seen in very few donors, while some public TCRs were found in many individuals. The classifier was reported to diagnose cytomegalovirus status with high specificity and sensitivity in both the original and validation cohorts. Specific HLA alleles were associated with over 15,000 TCR beta sequences at a false discovery rate of 0.05 in a later analysis. The only immune exposure information available for the cohort was CMV serostatus. The study listed around 160 TCR beta chains as associated with cytomegalovirus. In vitro tests confirmed that three of the cytomegalovirus-associated TCR beta chains recognize cytomegalovirus antigens. A later genetic analysis reported fewer N-insertions in productive TCRs among donors in an Asian-associated ancestry cluster than the approximately 700-donor mean. A cluster of highly shared sequence variants was judged likely to represent a technical artifact of the sequencing pipeline. Some IMGT-functional V segments, including TRBV6-2 and TRBV6-3, could not be distinguished by the 87-base-pair reads and were therefore excluded. Sequencing depth was assumed to be roughly uniform across donors in the presence/absence analyses, though that assumption may not hold.

In total, roughly 710 healthy bone marrow donors made up the cohort. At the time of sampling, all cohort members were nominally healthy, though unrecorded immune exposures were likely present. The donor tested CMV seropositive and was one of the 289 seropositive cohort members. Each donor provided a peripheral blood sample, and peripheral blood mononuclear cells were used for TCR beta sequencing. The Qiagen DNeasy Blood Extraction Kit was used to extract genomic DNA from the blood cell samples. Here V drops 0 bases and J drops 6 bases, and the junction holds 6 bases not matched to any gene. Via the germline V gene, CDR1 is SGHTA and CDR2 FQGTGA. The CDR3 holds 16 amino acids from the cysteine to the phenylalanine. Only the CDR3 DNA stays, 48 bases, in frame from base 1. Library preparation used the immunoSEQ multiplex PCR assay. A mixture of 60 forward primers for TCR Vbeta segments and 13 reverse primers for TCR Jbeta segments was used in the multiplex PCR. The CDR3 region of rearranged TCR beta genes was amplified from genomic DNA by a multiplex PCR assay. The Illumina HiSeq System was used to sequence the amplified TCR beta libraries as 87-base-pair reads. The authors' analysis ran thus. Across the 640 or so repertoires, a later analysis counted 60 million to 90 million unique TCR beta chains, approximately 12 million of which were shared by at least two donors. A nearest-neighbor algorithm error-corrected the raw reads and collapsed the reads into unique sequences, merging closely related sequences to remove PCR and sequencing errors. CDR3 sequences were aligned to IMGT reference sequences to assign V, D and J gene segments. For a sequence to be retained, a match of at least six nucleotides to both a V gene segment and a J gene segment was required. Rearrangements were called productive when the CDR3 lacked stop codons and stayed in frame with V and J; all others were non-productive. CDR3 was defined by IMGT convention, running from the second conserved V-encoded cysteine to the conserved J-encoded phenylalanine. The earlier analysis of 450 to 750 of the donors excluded any sequence lacking an unambiguous match to a single V gene segment. In an earlier analysis of 587 of the donors, a V segment was called functional when productive rearrangements were above 56.7%, and segregating when the standard deviation between donors exceeded 5%. A statistical classification framework was built to diagnose cytomegalovirus status from the catalog of TCR beta chain sequences. V and J gene assignment, in a later analysis, came from comparing TCR nucleotide sequences with IMGT/GENE-DB human TR gene sequences. In a later analysis, CDR3 sequences and most-parsimonious VDJ recombination scenarios were assigned using the TCRdist pipeline. A later analysis defined each TCR beta chain by its CDR3 amino acid sequence plus V-gene family, and excluded reads lacking a unique V-gene family. In a later analysis, 500 to 700 highly shared, low-generation-probability nucleotide sequences were removed to address suspected cross-contamination and a sequencing artifact. A later analysis calculated a clonal expansion index for each public chain from normalized within-repertoire ranks of inferred template counts. A later analysis computed generation probabilities with a VDJ recombination model fitted to out-of-frame rearrangements, and checked the results against IGoR. Hypergeometric tests were used in a later analysis to score TCR-TCR, TCR-HLA and TCR-CMV co-occurrence, with a repertoire-size bias correction applied to the TCR pairs. False discovery rates were estimated in a later analysis by permuting HLA or CMV assignments 20 times. In a later analysis, co-occurring TCRs were grouped with DBSCAN, and TCRdist sequence similarity was added when clustering was performed within HLA-allele-positive subsets. Co-occurrence clustering excluded repertoires with fewer than 30,000 or more than 120,000 public chains, plus five with anomalous nucleotide sharing. TCRdb took this table from immuneACCESS and kept in-frame rearrangements with V and J called. Such tables lack part of the clones; where checked against another copy, unresolved V genes explain under half of the gap, and the rest is unexplained. V and J calls and clone size are given by that table; D and trimming were obtained from the DNA. The sample table shows roughly 200,000 clones, and about three quarters are seen once. The ten largest clones take up approximately 3.7% of the sample.

Sequencing input: PBMCs. The TCR was taken from a woman in her sixties in good health and CMV-seropositive. The chain is encoded by TRBV7-3 joined to TRBJ2-2; 8 bases in between match TRBD1. The nucleotides read TGTGCCAGCAGCTTAACCGGCAGGGGGCGATCCGGGGAGCTGTTTTTT. This is translated as CASSLTGRGRSGELFF.